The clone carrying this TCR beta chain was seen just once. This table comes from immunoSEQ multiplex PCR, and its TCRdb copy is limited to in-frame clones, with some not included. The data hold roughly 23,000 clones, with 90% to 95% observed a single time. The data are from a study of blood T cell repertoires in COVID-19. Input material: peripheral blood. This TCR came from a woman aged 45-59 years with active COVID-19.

For the CDR3, the DNA is TGTGCCAGCCGGGGACTTTACAATGAGCAGTTCTTC. Protein: CASRGLYNEQFF. This chain links TRBV12-3 or TRBV12-4 with TRBJ2-1, with D tentatively TRBD2 (6 bases). The germline V and J ends were trimmed by 8 bases and 4 bases, with 9 bases remaining between them. This CDR3 contains 12 residues.